These 3 T cell receptor beta chains were all obtained from the same sample, sequenced in a study of T cells after yellow fever vaccination. TCRdb re-derived calls from the 5' RACE reads in MiXCR, one entry per CDR3 protein. This sample carries more than 200,000 distinct CDR3 sequences, approximately 3.5% of them seen once, and the ten largest clones take around a fifth. The sample was PBMCs, taken 15 days after the yellow fever booster vaccination. These receptors were collected from a man aged 18-30 years who received the YFV17D yellow fever vaccine.

In this sample, this clonotype turned up many times. The rearrangement joins TRBV11-2 to TRBJ2-1, with D unclear. The CDR3 is made up of 14 amino acids. V gave up 2 bases and J gave up 9 bases, with 14 bases separating them. Germline V gives CDR1 SGHAT, CDR2 FQNNGV. The CDR3 is CASSLSWTVPEQFF. The CDR3 bases are TGTGCCAGCAGCTTATCATGGACGGTCCCTGAGCAGTTCTTC. The variable domain in full, completed from reference TRBV11-2 and TRBJ2-1, reads EAGVAQSPRYKIIEKRQSVAFWCNPISGHATLYWYQQILGQGPKLLIQFQNNGVVDDSQLPKDRFSAERLKGVDSTLKIQPAKLEDSAVYLCASSLSWTVPEQFFGPGTRLTVL.

This clonotype was seen repeatedly, ten times or more. The chain carries TRBV6-5 and TRBJ1-6, with 8 bases matching TRBD1. CDR3 length equals 17 residues. The germline V gene encodes CDR1 MNHEY and CDR2 SVGAGI. The V segment lost 6 bases and the J segment 5 bases; nucleotides outside the gene matches: 12. The CDR3 region is CASSPTPGQGDNSPLHF. DNA for the CDR3: TGTGCCAGCAGCCCCACGCCAGGACAGGGTGATAATTCACCCCTCCACTTT.

This clonotype was seen many times. The chain combines TRBV6-2 or TRBV6-3 with TRBJ2-1; 7 bases are shared with TRBD2. Trimming at V came to 8 bases and at J to 9 bases, leaving 7 bases not matched to a gene. The CDR3 sequence is 12 residues long. CDR1 is MNHEY and CDR2 is SVGEGT in the germline V gene. The CDR3 protein is CASRPGRGEQFF. The CDR3 DNA reads TGTGCCAGCCGGCCAGGGAGGGGTGAGCAGTTCTTC.